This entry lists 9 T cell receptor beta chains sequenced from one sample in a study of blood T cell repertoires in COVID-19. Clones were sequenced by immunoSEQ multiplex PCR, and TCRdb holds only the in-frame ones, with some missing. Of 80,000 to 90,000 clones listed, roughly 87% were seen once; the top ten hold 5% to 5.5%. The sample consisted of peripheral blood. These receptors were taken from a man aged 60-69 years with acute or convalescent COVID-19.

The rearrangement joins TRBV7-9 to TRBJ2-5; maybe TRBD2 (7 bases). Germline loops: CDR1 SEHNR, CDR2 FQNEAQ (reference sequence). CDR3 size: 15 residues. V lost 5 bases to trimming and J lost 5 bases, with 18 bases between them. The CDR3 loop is CASSATPRGGETQYF. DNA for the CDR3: TGTGCCAGCAGCGCCACGCCGAGGGGGGGTGAGACCCAGTACTTC.

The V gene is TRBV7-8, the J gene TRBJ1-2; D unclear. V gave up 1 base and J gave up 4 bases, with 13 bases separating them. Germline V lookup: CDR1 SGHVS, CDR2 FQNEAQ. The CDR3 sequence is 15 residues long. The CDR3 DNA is TGTGCCAGCAGCTTAGAGGAGGGTACGAGCTATGGCTACACCTTC. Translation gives CASSLEEGTSYGYTF.

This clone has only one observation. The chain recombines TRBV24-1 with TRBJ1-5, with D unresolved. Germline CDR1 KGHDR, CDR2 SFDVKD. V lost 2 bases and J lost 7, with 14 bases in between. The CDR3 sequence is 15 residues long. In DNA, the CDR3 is TGTGCCACCAGTGATTCTAGTCTCGGCGGGCAGCCCCAGCATTTT. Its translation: CATSDSSLGGQPQHF.

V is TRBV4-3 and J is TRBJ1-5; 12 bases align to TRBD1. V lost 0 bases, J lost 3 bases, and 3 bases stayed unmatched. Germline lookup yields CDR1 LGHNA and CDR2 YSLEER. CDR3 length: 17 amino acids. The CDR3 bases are TGCGCCAGCAGCCAAGACGGGACAGGGGGCAACAATCAGCCCCAGCATTTT. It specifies CASSQDGTGGNNQPQHF.

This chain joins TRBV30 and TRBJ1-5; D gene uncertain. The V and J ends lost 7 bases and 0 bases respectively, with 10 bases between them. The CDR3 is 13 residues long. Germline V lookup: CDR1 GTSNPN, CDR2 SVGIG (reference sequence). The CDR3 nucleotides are TGTGCCTTTCGAACAGATAGCAATCAGCCCCAGCATTTT. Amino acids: CAFRTDSNQPQHF.

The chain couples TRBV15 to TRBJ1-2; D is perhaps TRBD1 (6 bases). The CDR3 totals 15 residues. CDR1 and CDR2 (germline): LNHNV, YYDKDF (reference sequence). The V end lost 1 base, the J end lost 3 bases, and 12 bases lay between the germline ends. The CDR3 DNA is TGTGCCACCAGCAGAGGTAGGACAGAAGACTATGGCTACACCTTC. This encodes CATSRGRTEDYGYTF.

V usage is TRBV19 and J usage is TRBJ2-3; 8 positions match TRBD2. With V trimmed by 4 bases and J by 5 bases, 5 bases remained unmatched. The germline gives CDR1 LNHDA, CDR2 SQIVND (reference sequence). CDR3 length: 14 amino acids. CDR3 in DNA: TGTGCCAGTAGTAGCGGGACTAGTGTAGATACGCAGTATTTT. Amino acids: CASSSGTSVDTQYF. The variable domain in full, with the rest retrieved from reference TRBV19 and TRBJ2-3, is DGGITQSPKYLFRKEGQNVTLSCEQNLNHDAMYWYRQDPGQGLRLIYYSQIVNDFQKGDIAEGYSVSREKKESFPLTVTSAQKNPTAFYLCASSSGTSVDTQYFGPGTRLTVL.

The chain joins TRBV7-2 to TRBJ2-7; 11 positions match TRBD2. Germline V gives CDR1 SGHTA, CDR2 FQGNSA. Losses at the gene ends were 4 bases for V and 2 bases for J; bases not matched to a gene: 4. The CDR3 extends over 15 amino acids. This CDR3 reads CASSSGLAATYEQYF. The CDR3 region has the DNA TGTGCCAGCAGCTCGGGACTAGCGGCGACCTACGAGCAGTACTTC.

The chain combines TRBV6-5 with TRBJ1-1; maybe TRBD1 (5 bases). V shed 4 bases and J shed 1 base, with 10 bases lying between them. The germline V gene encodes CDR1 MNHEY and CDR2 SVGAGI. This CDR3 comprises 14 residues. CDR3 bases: TGTGCCAGCAGTTGGGGGGTGGGGAACACTGAAGCTTTCTTT. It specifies CASSWGVGNTEAFF.